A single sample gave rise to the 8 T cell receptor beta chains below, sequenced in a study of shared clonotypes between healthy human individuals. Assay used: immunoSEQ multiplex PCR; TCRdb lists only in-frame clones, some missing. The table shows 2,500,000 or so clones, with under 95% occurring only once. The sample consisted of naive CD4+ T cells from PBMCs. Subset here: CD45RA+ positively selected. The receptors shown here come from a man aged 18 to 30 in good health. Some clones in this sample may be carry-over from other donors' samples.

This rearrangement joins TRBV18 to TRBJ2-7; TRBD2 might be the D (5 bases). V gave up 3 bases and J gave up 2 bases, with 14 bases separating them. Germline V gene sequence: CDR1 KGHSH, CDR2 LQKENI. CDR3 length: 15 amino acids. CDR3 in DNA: TGTGCCAGCTCACCGGTCCGGGATACTACCTACGAGCAGTACTTC. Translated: CASSPVRDTTYEQYF. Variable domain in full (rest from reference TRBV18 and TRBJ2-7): NAGVMQNPRHLVRRRGQEARLRCSPMKGHSHVYWYRQLPEEGLKFMVYLQKENIIDESGMPKERFSAEFPKEGPSILRIQQVVRGDSAAYFCASSPVRDTTYEQYFGPGTRLTVT.

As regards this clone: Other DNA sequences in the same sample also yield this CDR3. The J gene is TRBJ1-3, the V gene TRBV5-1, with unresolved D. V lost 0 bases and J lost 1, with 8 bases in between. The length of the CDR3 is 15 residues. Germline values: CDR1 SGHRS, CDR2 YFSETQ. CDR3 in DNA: TGCGCCAGCAGCTTGGACAGCGGATCTGGAAACACCATATATTTT. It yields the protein CASSLDSGSGNTIYF.

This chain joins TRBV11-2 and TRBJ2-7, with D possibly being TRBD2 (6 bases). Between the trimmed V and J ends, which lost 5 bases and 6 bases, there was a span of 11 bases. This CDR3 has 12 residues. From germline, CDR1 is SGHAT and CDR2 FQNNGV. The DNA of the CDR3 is TGTGCCAGCAGCCCTAGCGCCCGCGAGCAGTACTTC. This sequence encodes CASSPSAREQYF.

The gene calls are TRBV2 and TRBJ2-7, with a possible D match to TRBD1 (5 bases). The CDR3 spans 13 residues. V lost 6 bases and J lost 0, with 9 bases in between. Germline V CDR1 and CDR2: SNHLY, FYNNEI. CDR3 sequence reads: CASRGRGSYEQYF. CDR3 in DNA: TGTGCCAGCAGGGGGCGAGGCTCCTACGAGCAGTACTTC.

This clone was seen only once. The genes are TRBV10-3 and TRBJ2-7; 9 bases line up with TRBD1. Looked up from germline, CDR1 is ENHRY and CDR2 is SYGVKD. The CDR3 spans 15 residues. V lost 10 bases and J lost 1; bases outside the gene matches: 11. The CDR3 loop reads CATYTGTGNSYEQYF. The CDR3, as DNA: TGTGCCACCTATACCGGGACAGGGAATTCCTACGAGCAGTACTTC.

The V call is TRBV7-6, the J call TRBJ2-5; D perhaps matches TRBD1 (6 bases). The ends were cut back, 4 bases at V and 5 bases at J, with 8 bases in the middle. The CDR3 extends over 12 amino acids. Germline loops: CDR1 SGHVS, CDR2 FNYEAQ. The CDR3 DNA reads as TGTGCCAGCAGCTCTCAGGGGGAGACCCAGTACTTC. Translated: CASSSQGETQYF.

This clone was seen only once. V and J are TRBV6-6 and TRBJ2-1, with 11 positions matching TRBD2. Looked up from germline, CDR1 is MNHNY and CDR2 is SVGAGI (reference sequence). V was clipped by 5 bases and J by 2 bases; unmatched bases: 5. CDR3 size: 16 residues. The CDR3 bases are TGTGCCAGCAGTGGGCTAGCGGGAGGACCCTACAATGAGCAGTTCTTC. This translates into CASSGLAGGPYNEQFF.

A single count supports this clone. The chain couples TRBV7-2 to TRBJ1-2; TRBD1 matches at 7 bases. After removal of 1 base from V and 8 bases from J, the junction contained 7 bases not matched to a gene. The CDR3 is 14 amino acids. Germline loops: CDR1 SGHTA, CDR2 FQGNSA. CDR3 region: CASSLEYRGKGYTF. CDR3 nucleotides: TGTGCCAGCAGCTTAGAGTACAGGGGAAAGGGCTACACCTTC.